Only a few counts were recorded for the clone carrying this TCR beta chain. This likely traces to a read error, being one base from a far larger clone. This sample was taken from a study of regulatory T cells in long-lasting Graves disease. Germline V gene sequence: CDR1 SNHLY, CDR2 FYNNEI. The CDR3 is made up of 13 amino acids. Both iRepertoire HTBI primers and Arm-PCR of CDR3 regions were used to build the TCR beta libraries. Each CDR3 protein gets one entry after TCRdb re-called the multiplex PCR reads with MiXCR. The data contain around 230,000 distinct CDR3 sequences, around 20% of them singletons. The time point here: newly diagnosed GD, antithyroid drugs for less than 3 months. RNA extracted from PBMCs served as the sequencing template.

This clonotype originated in a female donor with Graves disease. Sequencing was performed on peripheral blood mononuclear cells (PBMCs), taken at new diagnosis, from a patient treated with antithyroid drugs. The chain combines TRBV2 with TRBJ2-5, with D tentatively TRBD2 (6 bases). The closer fit of TRBJ2-1 to the DNA end suggests the J call may be wrong. The CDR3 coding sequence is TGTGCCACCGGACTAACGAAAAACAATGAGCAGTTCTTC. This sequence encodes CATGLTKNNEQFF.